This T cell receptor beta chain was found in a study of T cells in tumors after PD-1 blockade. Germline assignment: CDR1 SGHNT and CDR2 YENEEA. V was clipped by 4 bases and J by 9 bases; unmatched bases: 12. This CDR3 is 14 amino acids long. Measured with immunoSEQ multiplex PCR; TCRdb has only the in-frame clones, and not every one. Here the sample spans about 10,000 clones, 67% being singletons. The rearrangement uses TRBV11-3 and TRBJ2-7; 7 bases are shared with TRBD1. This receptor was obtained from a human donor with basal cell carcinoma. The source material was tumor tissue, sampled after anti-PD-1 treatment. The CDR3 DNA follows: TGTGCCAGCAGCTACACCGGGACAGTCTCAGCGCAGTACTTC. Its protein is CASSYTGTVSAQYF.